This entry describes one T cell receptor (beta chain). The data stem from a study of blood T cell repertoires in COVID-19. Background on the study: COVID-19 samples, acute and convalescent, were from the United States, Italy and Spain. Sample material is recorded as cDNA or gDNA derived from T cells, B-cell-depleted T cells, or PBMCs.

The Seattle patients, enrolled during active infection, were followed longitudinally. The CDR3 extends over 15 amino acids. V was pared by 0 bases and J by 7 bases, with 15 bases between. The germline V gene encodes CDR1 SNHLY and CDR2 FYNNEI. In the source study's methods: By means of reference gene primer amplification, nucleated cell counts were estimated. The protocol was immunoSEQ multiplex PCR, while the TCRdb copy is restricted to in-frame clones and leaves out a portion. That table is the source of V, J and clone size, and D and trimming were worked out from the DNA. This table holds 200,000 to 250,000 clones, 82% found once.

The sequence was collected from a woman in her seventies with COVID-19, enrolled during active disease. This rearrangement joins TRBV2 to TRBJ1-2; weak D call: TRBD1 (6 bases). Input material: peripheral blood. The CDR3 loop reads CASSEALRGRGGYTF. The CDR3 DNA follows: TGTGCCAGCAGTGAAGCGCTGCGGGGGCGGGGTGGCTACACCTTC.